Shown below are 24 T cell receptor beta chains from a single sample sequenced in a study of cytomegalovirus exposure and HLA in healthy donors. Primers included in the PCR were 60 Vbeta and 13 Jbeta primers. Clones were read by immunoSEQ multiplex PCR, and TCRdb kept only the in-frame ones, dropping some. The table includes 120,000 or so clones, over 65% detected once. The source material was PBMCs. The origin of the receptors is a woman between 35 and 50 years old in good health and CMV-seropositive.

The chain recombines TRBV10-3 with TRBJ2-2; 10 nucleotides match TRBD1. The V and J ends lost 6 bases and 4 bases, in that order; junction bases with no gene match: 2. The CDR3 is 14 amino acids. Germline loops: CDR1 ENHRY, CDR2 SYGVKD. CDR3 bases: TGTGCCATCAGGGGACAGGGGATCACCGGGGAGCTGTTTTTT. This encodes CAIRGQGITGELFF.

The chain has TRBV5-1 and TRBJ2-5; D unresolved. Trimming stripped 2 bases from V and 0 bases from J, with 8 bases between. Germline loops: CDR1 SGHRS, CDR2 YFSETQ. This CDR3 spans 14 amino acids. CDR3 DNA: TGCGCCAGCAGCTTCGGGTCTAACCAAGAGACCCAGTACTTC. Translated, it gives CASSFGSNQETQYF.

In this sample, this clone turned up a few times. The rearrangement uses TRBV7-8 and TRBJ1-1; no definite D call. Per the germline V gene, CDR1 is SGHVS and CDR2 is FQNEAQ. The CDR3 sequence is 15 residues long. The V end was cut by 1 base, the J end by 5 bases, with 14 bases between. In DNA, the CDR3 is TGTGCCAGCAGCTTAGTTGAGGGAAAGTGGACTGAAGCTTTCTTT. Translating it yields CASSLVEGKWTEAFF.

V gene TRBV7-9 combines with J gene TRBJ2-7, with 7 nucleotides matching TRBD1. The CDR3 is 18 residues long. Germline CDR1 SEHNR, CDR2 FQNEAQ (reference sequence). Trimming at V came to 4 bases and at J to 4 bases, leaving 19 bases not matched to a gene. The chain's CDR3 is CASSSQVIAGTAVYEQYF. The CDR3 nucleotides read TGTGCCAGCAGCTCCCAGGTCATAGCTGGGACAGCCGTTTACGAGCAGTACTTC. The full variable domain, completed using reference TRBV7-9 and TRBJ2-7, is DTGVSQNPRHKITKRGQNVTFRCDPISEHNRLYWYRQTLGQGPEFLTYFQNEAQLEKSRLLSDRFSAERPKGSFSTLEIQRTEQGDSAMYLCASSSQVIAGTAVYEQYFGPGTRLTVT.

This chain uses TRBV5-1 with TRBJ2-1; 14 nucleotides agree with TRBD2. The CDR3 length is 16 residues. Germline trimming cut 2 bases from V and 8 bases from J; bases unmatched to any gene: 6. Germline-derived CDR1 and CDR2 are SGHRS and YFSETQ. Here the CDR3 reads CASSLPGLAGGDEQFF. The CDR3 coding sequence is TGCGCCAGCAGCTTACCCGGACTAGCGGGAGGAGATGAGCAGTTCTTC. The whole variable domain, filled in from reference TRBV5-1 and TRBJ2-1, reads KAGVTQTPRYLIKTRGQQVTLSCSPISGHRSVSWYQQTPGQGLQFLFEYFSETQRNKGNFPGRFSGRQFSNSRSEMNVSTLELGDSALYLCASSLPGLAGGDEQFFGPGTRLTVL.

The chain has TRBV19 and TRBJ2-2; 11 positions agree with TRBD2. Germline trimming cut 9 bases from V and 6 bases from J; bases unmatched to any gene: 3. Germline V gene data show CDR1 as LNHDA and CDR2 as SQIVND (reference sequence). The CDR3 is made up of 13 amino acids. CDR3 sequence reads: CASGTSGPGELFF. CDR3 DNA: TGTGCCAGCGGGACTAGCGGTCCCGGGGAGCTGTTTTTT. Complete variable domain (other parts from reference TRBV19 and TRBJ2-2): DGGITQSPKYLFRKEGQNVTLSCEQNLNHDAMYWYRQDPGQGLRLIYYSQIVNDFQKGDIAEGYSVSREKKESFPLTVTSAQKNPTAFYLCASGTSGPGELFFGEGSRLTVL.

The rearrangement links TRBV25-1 to TRBJ2-2; 8 positions match TRBD2. After removal of 8 bases from V and 8 bases from J, the junction contained 4 bases not matched to a gene. In germline, CDR1 is MGHDK, CDR2 SYGVNS. The CDR3 length is 12 residues. CDR3 coding DNA: TGTGCCAGCGAAGCGGGAGCGGGGGAGCTGTTTTTT. It specifies CASEAGAGELFF.

This chain links TRBV30 with TRBJ2-7; 10 nucleotides align to TRBD1. The trim removed 3 bases at V and 8 bases at J, leaving 16 bases unmatched. This CDR3 is built from 16 residues. CDR1 is GTSNPN, CDR2 SVGIG, per germline (reference sequence). CDR3 sequence: CAWRRPDGTGASQQYF. DNA of the CDR3: TGTGCCTGGAGACGCCCAGACGGGACAGGGGCTAGTCAGCAGTACTTC.

The chain is built from TRBV13 and TRBJ2-2; D is unclear. V was cut by 2 bases and J by 0 bases, with 10 bases left in between. This CDR3 is 16 amino acids long. In germline, CDR1 is PRHDT, CDR2 FYEKMQ (reference sequence). CDR3: CASSLPSLTNTGELFF. The CDR3 DNA reads TGTGCCAGCAGCTTACCCAGTCTGACGAACACCGGGGAGCTGTTTTTT. The variable domain in full, with the rest retrieved from reference TRBV13 and TRBJ2-2, is AAGVIQSPRHLIKEKRETATLKCYPIPRHDTVYWYQQGPGQDPQFLISFYEKMQSDKGSIPDRFSAQQFSDYHSELNMSSLELGDSALYFCASSLPSLTNTGELFFGEGSRLTVL.

This chain joins TRBV4-1 and TRBJ2-3; 7 positions agree with TRBD1. In germline, CDR1 is MGHRA, CDR2 YSYEKL. CDR3 length: 14 amino acids. With V trimmed by 9 bases and J by 2 bases, 8 bases remained unmatched. The CDR3 DNA sequence: TGCGCCAGTAGCATAGGACAGGCCACAGATACGCAGTATTTT. This sequence encodes CASSIGQATDTQYF.

The V call is TRBV19, the J call TRBJ2-4; 7 nucleotides line up with TRBD1. The ends lost 10 bases at V and 6 bases at J; junction bases unmatched: 15. Germline-derived CDR1 and CDR2 are LNHDA and SQIVND (reference sequence). This CDR3 is 15 amino acids long. The CDR3 is CATKKTGDWLNIQYF. DNA for the CDR3: TGTGCCACCAAGAAAACAGGGGATTGGCTAAACATTCAGTACTTC.

The genes are TRBV6-6 and TRBJ1-1, with a weak D call TRBD1 (6 bases). There are 15 residues in the CDR3. Per the germline V gene, CDR1 is MNHNY and CDR2 is SVGAGI (reference sequence). The V end was cut by 8 bases, the J end by 4 bases, with 20 bases between. Here the CDR3 DNA reads TGTGCCAGCCTGATTGGGACACAGGGAATCACTGAAGCTTTCTTT. It codes for CASLIGTQGITEAFF.

The rearrangement uses TRBV4-1 and TRBJ2-5; 14 positions agree with TRBD2. Germline V gene lookup returns CDR1 MGHRA and CDR2 YSYEKL. CDR3 length: 16 amino acids. With 3 bases clipped from V and 4 bases from J, the junction kept 4 bases outside the gene matches. The DNA for the CDR3 is TGCGCCAGCAGCCAGGGACTAGCGGGAGCAACAGAGACCCAGTACTTC. This encodes CASSQGLAGATETQYF.

This rearrangement joins TRBV10-1 to TRBJ2-1, with 12 bases lining up with TRBD2. The CDR3 is 14 residues long. V was pared by 6 bases and J by 5 bases, with 2 bases of the junction left unmatched. Germline-derived CDR1 and CDR2 are WNHNN and SYGVQD (reference sequence). The CDR3 region has the DNA TGCGCCAGCAGCCGGACTAGCGGGGACAATGAGCAGTTCTTC. Its protein is CASSRTSGDNEQFF.

This clone was detected a few times. This chain links TRBV15 with TRBJ1-1, with a weak D call TRBD1 (5 bases). CDR3 size: 15 residues. The V gene lost 6 bases and the J gene lost 2 bases, with 16 bases spanning the gap. CDR1 and CDR2 from the germline V gene are LNHNV and YYDKDF (reference sequence). CDR3 coding DNA: TGTGCCACCAGTCACCGGGTGGGGGGAAACACTGAAGCTTTCTTT. Translating it yields CATSHRVGGNTEAFF.

This clone was observed once. This chain joins TRBV10-3 and TRBJ2-7, with D possibly TRBD1 on 5 matching bases. CDR3 length: 15 residues. Trimming cost V 3 bases and J 3 bases, with 15 bases left between them. The V gene's germline CDR1 is ENHRY and CDR2 SYGVKD. As DNA, the CDR3 is TGTGCCATCAGTGACCTACGCCAGCAGGGCTACGAGCAGTACTTC. Translation gives CAISDLRQQGYEQYF.

The chain couples TRBV5-1 to TRBJ1-1; 8 positions match TRBD1. The CDR3 spans 13 residues. Trimming took 4 bases from V and 3 from J; bases not matched to a gene: 2. Germline lookup yields CDR1 SGHRS and CDR2 YFSETQ. The CDR3 coding sequence is TGCGCCAGCAGCCAACAGGGGGACACTGAAGCTTTCTTT. As protein: CASSQQGDTEAFF. The full variable domain, with the rest looked up from reference TRBV5-1 and TRBJ1-1, is KAGVTQTPRYLIKTRGQQVTLSCSPISGHRSVSWYQQTPGQGLQFLFEYFSETQRNKGNFPGRFSGRQFSNSRSEMNVSTLELGDSALYLCASSQQGDTEAFFGQGTRLTVV.

This sequence joins TRBV10-2 and TRBJ2-2; TRBD2 matches 7 bases. Losses at the gene ends were 6 bases for V and 1 base for J; bases not matched to a gene: 5. The CDR3 is 15 amino acids. The germline V gene has CDR1 WSHSY and CDR2 SAAADI. CDR3 sequence: CASRRSGVNTGELFF. CDR3 nucleotide sequence: TGCGCCAGCAGGAGGAGCGGGGTGAACACCGGGGAGCTGTTTTTT.

V and J are TRBV6-1 and TRBJ2-5; D possibly corresponds to TRBD1 (6 bases). CDR1 and CDR2 from the germline V gene are MNHNS and SASEGT. Trimming shortened V by 6 bases and J by 2 bases, and 13 bases separated the two germline ends. The CDR3 is made up of 14 amino acids. The CDR3 sequence is CASRATGSQETQYF. In nucleotides, the CDR3 is TGTGCCAGCAGAGCAACAGGGTCGCAAGAGACCCAGTACTTC.

V usage is TRBV6-4 and J usage is TRBJ2-3, with 10 bases identical to TRBD2. V lost 0 bases to trimming and J lost 7 bases; unmatched junction nucleotides: 7. The germline V gene encodes CDR1 MRHNA and CDR2 SNTAGT. This CDR3 is built from 16 residues. The CDR3 is CASSDSGAGGRNTQYF. In nucleotides, the CDR3 is TGTGCCAGCAGTGACTCCGGAGCGGGAGGGCGCAATACGCAGTATTTT.

V usage is TRBV9 and J usage is TRBJ2-1, with 8 bases identical to TRBD2. This CDR3 comprises 15 residues. From germline, CDR1 is SGDLS and CDR2 YYNGEE. Germline trimming cut 4 bases from V and 3 bases from J; bases unmatched to any gene: 6. CDR3 sequence: CASSPSGGNYNEQFF. Written as DNA, the CDR3 is TGTGCCAGCAGCCCGAGCGGGGGCAACTACAATGAGCAGTTCTTC. The entire variable domain, with the rest obtained from reference TRBV9 and TRBJ2-1, is as follows: DSGVTQTPKHLITATGQRVTLRCSPRSGDLSVYWYQQSLDQGLQFLIQYYNGEERAKGNILERFSAQQFPDLHSELNLSSLELGDSALYFCASSPSGGNYNEQFFGPGTRLTVL.

This clone was counted only a few times. CDR3 coding DNA: TGTGCCAGCAGTACCGGAGGGGAAGCTTTCTTT. It encodes CASSTGGEAFF. V gene TRBV6-1 combines with J gene TRBJ1-1; D is undetermined. The CDR3 consists of 11 residues. The germline V gene encodes CDR1 MNHNS and CDR2 SASEGT. Trimming took 5 bases from V and 8 from J, leaving 9 bases between them.

Remarks on this clone: One end of the junction does not line up with germline, which may come from a read error. The V and J genes are TRBV7-7 and TRBJ2-1; TRBD1 aligns across 7 bases. The CDR3 is 15 residues long. Germline V gene lookup returns CDR1 SSHAT and CDR2 FNYEAQ (reference sequence). The CDR3 is CASSLGDRAYNEQFF. The CDR3 DNA reads as TGTGCTAGCAGCTTAGGGGACAGAGCCTACAATGAGCAGTTCTTC.

This chain connects TRBV18 to TRBJ2-1; tentative D call: TRBD1 (5 bases). Germline lookup yields CDR1 KGHSH and CDR2 LQKENI. CDR3 length equals 15 residues. The V gene lost 0 bases and the J gene lost 7 bases, with 13 bases spanning the gap. The CDR3 protein is CASSPPGDAWNEQFF. Here the CDR3 DNA reads TGTGCCAGCTCACCACCAGGGGATGCTTGGAATGAGCAGTTCTTC.